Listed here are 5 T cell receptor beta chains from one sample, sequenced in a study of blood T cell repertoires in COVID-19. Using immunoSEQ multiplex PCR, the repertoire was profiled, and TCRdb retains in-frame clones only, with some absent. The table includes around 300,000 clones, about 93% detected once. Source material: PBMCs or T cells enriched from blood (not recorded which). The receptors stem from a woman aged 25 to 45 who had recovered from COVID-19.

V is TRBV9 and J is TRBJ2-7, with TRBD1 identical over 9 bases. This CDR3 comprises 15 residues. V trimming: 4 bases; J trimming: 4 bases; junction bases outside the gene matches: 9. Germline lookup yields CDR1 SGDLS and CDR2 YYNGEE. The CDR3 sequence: CASSNPGQGIYEQYF. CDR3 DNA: TGTGCCAGCAGCAATCCGGGACAGGGTATTTACGAGCAGTACTTC.

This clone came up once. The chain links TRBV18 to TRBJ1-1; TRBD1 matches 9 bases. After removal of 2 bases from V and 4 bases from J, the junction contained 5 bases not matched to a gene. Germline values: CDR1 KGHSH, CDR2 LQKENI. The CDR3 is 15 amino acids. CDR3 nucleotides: TGTGCCAGCTCACCAGACAGGGGGTCGCCCACTGAAGCTTTCTTT. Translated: CASSPDRGSPTEAFF. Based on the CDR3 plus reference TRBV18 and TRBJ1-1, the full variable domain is NAGVMQNPRHLVRRRGQEARLRCSPMKGHSHVYWYRQLPEEGLKFMVYLQKENIIDESGMPKERFSAEFPKEGPSILRIQQVVRGDSAAYFCASSPDRGSPTEAFFGQGTRLTVV.

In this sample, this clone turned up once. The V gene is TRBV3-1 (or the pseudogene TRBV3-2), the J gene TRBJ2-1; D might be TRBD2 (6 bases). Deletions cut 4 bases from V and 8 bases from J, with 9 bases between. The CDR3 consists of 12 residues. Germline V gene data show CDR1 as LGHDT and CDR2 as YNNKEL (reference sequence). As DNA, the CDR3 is TGTGCCAGCAGCCCGACGGGGGATGAGCAGTTCTTC. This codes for CASSPTGDEQFF.

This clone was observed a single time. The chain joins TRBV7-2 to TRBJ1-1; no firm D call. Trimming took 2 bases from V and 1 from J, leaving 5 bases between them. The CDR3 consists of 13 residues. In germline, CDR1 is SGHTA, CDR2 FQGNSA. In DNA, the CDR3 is TGTGCCAGCAGCTTATCGGGGAACACTGAAGCTTTCTTT. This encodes CASSLSGNTEAFF.

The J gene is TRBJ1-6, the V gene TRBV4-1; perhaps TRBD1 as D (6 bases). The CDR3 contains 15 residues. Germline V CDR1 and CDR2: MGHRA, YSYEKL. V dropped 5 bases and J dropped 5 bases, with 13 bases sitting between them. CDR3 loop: CASSSQGMDNSPLHF. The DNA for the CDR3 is TGCGCCAGCAGCTCACAGGGTATGGATAATTCACCCCTCCACTTT.